Each of the 22 T cell receptor beta chains below was sequenced from the same sample in a study of tumor-infiltrating lymphocytes in glioblastoma multiforme. Multiple V-beta primers and a C-beta primer amplified TCRB from RNA. TCRdb reprocessed the multiplex PCR reads via MiXCR and lists one record per CDR3 protein. The profile shows 15,000 or so distinct CDR3 sequences, around 70% of them singletons. The sample was brain tumor tissue. These receptor sequences come from a male donor with glioblastoma.

In DNA, the CDR3 is TGCGCCAGCAGCCTCACGTCAGGGTCTAGCAATCAGCCCCAGCATTTT. Its protein is CASSLTSGSSNQPQHF. This chain connects TRBV4-1 to TRBJ1-5, with D perhaps matching TRBD1 (5 bases). There are 16 residues in the CDR3. CDR1 MGHRA and CDR2 YSYEKL come from the germline V gene. The ends were cut back, 4 bases at V and 0 bases at J, with 13 bases in the middle.

Note on this clonotype: This may be a read error, as it is one base from a much larger clone. This rearrangement joins TRBV20-1 to TRBJ2-1; TRBD1 is a possible D gene (5 bases). The germline V gene has CDR1 DFQATT and CDR2 SNEGSKA (reference sequence). Trimming took off 2 bases at V and 10 bases at J, with 15 bases between the two ends. The CDR3 is 13 amino acids. CDR3 region: CSARYRSLTEQFF. The CDR3, as DNA: TGCAGTGCTAGATACAGGAGTTTAACCGAGCAGTTCTTC.

This clonotype was found a few times. The junction does not match germline at one end; this may be a read error. The chain recombines TRBV29-1 with TRBJ1-1; D is unclear. Per germline, CDR1 SQVTM and CDR2 ANQGSEA. The CDR3 contains 12 residues. Here the CDR3 reads CSATTANAEAFF. In DNA, the CDR3 is TGCAGCGCGACCACAGCGAACGCTGAAGCTTTTTTT.

As DNA, the CDR3 is TGTGCCAGCAGCCACGACAGGGGGAAGGTCAACAATGAGCAGTTCTTC. As protein: CASSHDRGKVNNEQFF. This chain uses TRBV11-2 with TRBJ2-1, with 9 bases identical to TRBD1. The CDR3 totals 16 residues. J lost 5 bases, V lost 5 bases, and 10 bases had no gene match. From germline, CDR1 is SGHAT and CDR2 FQNNGV.

As concerns this clonotype: A much larger clone sits a single nucleotide away, making a read error possible. The chain employs TRBV11-3 and TRBJ2-3; D is ambiguous. From germline, CDR1 is SGHNT and CDR2 YENEEA. This CDR3 has 14 amino acids. Here the CDR3 DNA reads TGTGTCAGCAGCTTAGTTGCAAGCACAGATACGCAGTATTTT. Amino acids: CVSSLVASTDTQYF.

This clonotype showed up just once. One junction end disagrees with the germline gene, perhaps due to a read error. The chain uses TRBV20-1 and TRBJ2-3; 11 bases are shared with TRBD2. CDR3 length: 14 residues. The V gene's germline CDR1 is DFQATT and CDR2 SNEGSKA (reference sequence). CDR3 amino acids: CSTRLAGSGDTQYF. Here the CDR3 DNA reads TGCAGTACTAGACTAGCGGGATCGGGAGATACGCAGTATTTT.

The chain has TRBV4-1 and TRBJ1-2; D is unresolved. Germline V lookup: CDR1 MGHRA, CDR2 YSYEKL. This CDR3 spans 12 amino acids. Trimming took off 8 bases at V and 8 bases at J, with 15 bases between the two ends. CDR3 in DNA: TGCGCCAGCTGCGAAGATCTTACCGGCTACACCTTC. Protein product: CASCEDLTGYTF.

This clonotype counts as medium-sized. V gene TRBV6-6 combines with J gene TRBJ1-5; D is perhaps TRBD1 (5 bases). The CDR3 runs to 12 residues. CDR1 is MNHNY, CDR2 SVGAGI, per germline (reference sequence). V lost 6 bases to trimming and J lost 9 bases, with 12 bases between them. In DNA form, the CDR3 reads TGTGCCAGCAGCCAGGGTCGGGGGCCCCAGCATTTT. It yields the protein CASSQGRGPQHF.

With regard to this clonotype: One junction end does not reproduce the germline sequence, and a read error may be involved. The J gene is TRBJ2-6, the V gene TRBV11-2, with D unresolved. The germline V gene has CDR1 SGHAT and CDR2 FQNNGV. CDR3 size: 13 residues. The CDR3 loop reads CASSLAMGNELFF. CDR3 sequence (DNA): TGTGCCAGCAGCTTAGCGATGGGGAATGAGCTGTTCTTC. The entire variable domain, with the rest obtained from reference TRBV11-2 and TRBJ2-6, is as follows: EAGVAQSPRYKIIEKRQSVAFWCNPISGHATLYWYQQILGQGPKLLIQFQNNGVVDDSQLPKDRFSAERLKGVDSTLKIQPAKLEDSAVYLCASSLAMGNELFFGAGSRLTVL.

A word on this clonotype: An end of the junction differs from the germline gene, which may be a read error. The chain is built from TRBV10-1 and TRBJ2-2; 9 bases agree with TRBD2. This CDR3 is 16 amino acids long. CDR1 is WNHNN and CDR2 is SYGVQD in the germline V gene (reference sequence). CDR3 coding DNA: TGTGCCAGCAGTGAAATGGCTTGCGGGAGGGCCTGGGAGCTGTTTTTT. Protein: CASSEMACGRAWELFF.

The V gene is TRBV29-1, the J gene TRBJ2-1; the D is unclear. Trimming removed 4 bases from V and 2 bases from J, with 9 bases in between. The CDR3 sequence is 13 residues long. Germline V CDR1 and CDR2: SQVTM, ANQGSEA. The CDR3 DNA follows: TGCAGCGTTGGGTCGCCTACCTACAATGAGCAGTTCTTC. Encoded protein: CSVGSPTYNEQFF.

The chain combines TRBV7-8 with TRBJ2-1; the match to TRBD1 covers 8 bases. The CDR3 sequence is 16 residues long. J was trimmed by 6 bases and V by 3 bases; bases with no gene match: 10. The germline V gene has CDR1 SGHVS and CDR2 FQNEAQ. CDR3 sequence reads: CASSFTTGTGSNEQFF. The CDR3 DNA reads TGTGCCAGCAGCTTTACGACCGGGACAGGTTCCAATGAGCAGTTCTTC.

Remarks on this clonotype: As the CDR3 is not closed by the conserved phenylalanine or tryptophan, this likely results from a read error. The chain joins TRBV11-3 to TRBJ2-1; D may be TRBD1 (5 bases). This CDR3 spans 16 amino acids. In germline, CDR1 is SGHNT, CDR2 YENEEA. CDR3 nucleotides: TGTGCCATCAGCTTAGTTAGGGGTTTCGCCTACAATGATCAGTTCATC. Its protein is CAISLVRGFAYNDQFI.

The chain combines TRBV11-2 with TRBJ1-5, with D perhaps TRBD1 (5 bases). The CDR3 is 14 residues long. The germline V and J ends were trimmed by 6 bases and 14 bases, with 23 bases remaining between them. CDR1 and CDR2 from the germline V gene are SGHAT and FQNNGV. In DNA, the CDR3 is TGTGCCAGCAGTATGGGGGGAGGGACTCAGCCTGAGCATTTT. Translation gives CASSMGGGTQPEHF.

Comments on this clonotype: The junction departs from germline at one end; a sequencing error may be responsible. The genes are TRBV10-3 and TRBJ2-5; possibly TRBD1 or TRBD2 for D (5 bases each). This CDR3 region has 15 residues. Germline CDR1 ENHRY, CDR2 SYGVKD. CDR3 region: CPISQVRDLRETQCF. CDR3 nucleotide sequence: TGTCCCATCAGTCAAGTCAGGGACCTGAGGGAGACCCAGTGCTTC.

Details on this clonotype: A much larger clone sits a single nucleotide away, making a read error possible. The V call is TRBV7-2, the J call TRBJ2-1; TRBD1 or TRBD2 may be the D gene (5 bases each). The CDR3 loop spans 14 amino acids. Per the germline V gene, CDR1 is SGHTA and CDR2 is FQGNSA. CDR3 sequence: CASSDNLGVHEEFF. CDR3 nucleotides: TGTGCCAGCAGCGATAATCTGGGGGTCCATGAGGAGTTCTTC.

Turning to this clonotype: One junction end disagrees with the germline gene, perhaps due to a read error. The V call is TRBV4-2, the J call TRBJ2-6, with D possibly TRBD1 on 5 matching bases. The CDR3 spans 19 residues. Looked up from germline, CDR1 is LGHNA and CDR2 is YNFKEQ. The CDR3: CASSKVLRPASSGANILTF. DNA for the CDR3: TGTGCCAGCAGCAAAGTGCTACGGCCGGCGTCCTCTGGGGCCAACATCCTGACTTTC.

This clonotype appeared once. This CDR3 fails to terminate in the conserved phenylalanine or tryptophan, so it likely reflects a read error. Because the CDR3's place on the DNA is in doubt, the DNA is left out and the CDR3 is given as listed by TCRdb. The chain joins TRBV20-1 to TRBJ2-7; the D segment call TRBD2 is taken from the table without a DNA check. CDR1 and CDR2 from the germline V gene are DFQATT and SNEGSKA (reference sequence). From its first to its last residue, the CDR3 has 14 amino acids. CDR3 region: CSARALAGVHERYL.

Comment on this clonotype: An end of the junction differs from the germline gene, which may be a read error. J is TRBJ1-1 and V is TRBV11-2; a possible D gene is TRBD1 (5 bases). This CDR3 has 12 amino acids. Germline-derived CDR1 and CDR2 are SGHAT and FQNNGV. The CDR3 bases are TGTACCAGCAGCTTAGTACAGGAGATAGCTTTCTTT. Protein sequence: CTSSLVQEIAFF.

The chain has TRBV5-6 and TRBJ2-1; D may match TRBD1 or TRBD2 (5 bases each). There are 15 residues in the CDR3. V lost 1 base and J 4 bases, leaving 12 bases between the germline ends. Germline V gene data show CDR1 as SGHDT and CDR2 as YYEEEE. The CDR3, as DNA: TGTGCCAGCAGCTTGATCCGGGACGGGTACAATGAGCAGTTCTTC. It is translated as CASSLIRDGYNEQFF.

Comments on this clonotype: At one end, the junction sequence differs from germline, possibly due to a read error. Written as DNA, the CDR3 is TGTGCCAGTAGCTTGATGGCGAAGGACACCGAGGAGCTGTTTTTT. Amino acids: CASSLMAKDTEELFF. The chain links TRBV11-1 to TRBJ2-2; possible D gene TRBD1, 5 bases. Germline V CDR1 and CDR2: SGHAT, FQDESV (reference sequence). CDR3 length: 15 residues.

A note on this clonotype: A read error may produce the germline difference seen at one junction end. This rearrangement joins TRBV11-3 to TRBJ2-3; D gene uncertain. From germline, CDR1 is SGHNT and CDR2 YENEEA. This CDR3 has 14 residues. The CDR3 DNA reads as TGTGCTAGCAGCTTTGAGAGTCACAGAGATTCGCAGTATTTT. Protein sequence: CASSFESHRDSQYF. Supplemented by reference TRBV11-3 and TRBJ2-3, the full variable domain reads EAGVVQSPRYKIIEKKQPVAFWCNPISGHNTLYWYLQNLGQGPELLIRYENEEAVDDSQLPKDRFSAERLKGVDSTLKIQPAELGDSAVYLCASSFESHRDSQYFGPGTRLTVL.